These 22 T cell receptor beta chains originate from one sample sequenced in a study of T cell responses to AZD1222 COVID-19 vaccine. Measured with immunoSEQ multiplex PCR; TCRdb has only the in-frame clones, and not every one. The sample lists roughly 70,000 clones; about nine tenths were seen once. Sequenced here: peripheral blood, sampled on day 0 of AZD1222 vaccination. The receptor source for this set is an adult in good health.

This chain links TRBV7-9 with TRBJ1-6; unclear D gene. The CDR3 is 15 residues long. V gave up 4 bases and J gave up 10 bases, with 17 bases separating them. Germline V gene data show CDR1 as SEHNR and CDR2 as FQNEAQ (reference sequence). The CDR3 bases are TGTGCCAGCAGCTCCAAACAGCCCGGGCCATCACCCCTCCACTTT. It encodes CASSSKQPGPSPLHF.

The gene calls are TRBV28 and TRBJ1-4; TRBD1 aligns across 7 bases. The CDR3 extends over 16 amino acids. The germline V gene has CDR1 MDHEN and CDR2 SYDVKM. Trimming at V came to 6 bases and at J to 8 bases, leaving 15 bases not matched to a gene. The CDR3 loop is CASRSSMGQGGEKLFF. In nucleotides, the CDR3 is TGTGCCAGCAGGTCCTCTATGGGGCAGGGGGGGGAAAAACTGTTTTTT.

V gene TRBV18 combines with J gene TRBJ1-3; D is uncertain. This CDR3 has 16 amino acids. V was pared by 0 bases and J by 0 bases, with 9 bases between. Germline V gene data show CDR1 as KGHSH and CDR2 as LQKENI. The CDR3 spells CASSPPKGPSGNTIYF. As DNA, the CDR3 is TGTGCCAGCTCACCACCGAAGGGTCCCTCTGGAAACACCATATATTTT.

The chain recombines TRBV28 with TRBJ1-2, with unresolved D. The CDR3 runs to 13 residues. Germline values: CDR1 MDHEN, CDR2 SYDVKM. V shed 6 bases and J shed 0 bases, with 8 bases lying between them. CDR3: CASSPWANYGYTF. CDR3 DNA: TGTGCCAGCAGCCCTTGGGCTAACTATGGCTACACCTTC.

The V and J genes are TRBV5-1 and TRBJ1-3; 9 bases fit TRBD1. Germline values: CDR1 SGHRS, CDR2 YFSETQ. J gave up 4 bases and V 0 bases, and 8 bases lay outside the gene matches. CDR3 size: 17 residues. CDR3 DNA sequence: TGCGCCAGCAGCTTGGCCGGGACAGGGTTCCGAGGAAACACCATATATTTT. Protein: CASSLAGTGFRGNTIYF.

The genes are TRBV7-8 and TRBJ2-1; D possibly matches TRBD1 or TRBD2 (5 bases each). The CDR3 covers 14 residues. CDR1 is SGHVS and CDR2 is FQNEAQ in the germline V gene. V lost 6 bases and J lost 5, with 14 bases in between. The DNA for the CDR3 is TGTGCCAGCAGTTCTACCGGGGCCAACAATGAGCAGTTCTTC. It yields the protein CASSSTGANNEQFF.

The table lists this clone with a few counts. The chain joins TRBV5-1 to TRBJ2-2; 7 bases are shared with TRBD2. CDR1 SGHRS and CDR2 YFSETQ come from the germline V gene. The CDR3 runs to 14 residues. The J segment lost 3 bases and the V segment lost 6 bases, leaving 5 bases of the junction unmatched. As DNA, the CDR3 is TGCGCCAGCACCGTAGGGAGGGACACCGGGGAGCTGTTTTTT. It codes for CASTVGRDTGELFF.

This chain joins TRBV25-1 and TRBJ1-5; 7 positions match TRBD1. This CDR3 has 15 residues. In germline, CDR1 is MGHDK, CDR2 SYGVNS. V gave up 3 bases and J gave up 4 bases; unmatched junction bases: 6. The CDR3 coding sequence is TGTGCCAGCAGTGAGGATGACAGGGCAAATCAGCCCCAGCATTTT. It specifies CASSEDDRANQPQHF.

The V call is TRBV2, the J call TRBJ1-2; a possible D gene is TRBD1 (5 bases). V was shortened by 0 bases and J by 5 bases, with 16 bases between the two germline ends. The CDR3 extends over 16 amino acids. Germline CDR1 and CDR2: SNHLY and FYNNEI. CDR3 protein: CASSEASGGTRYGYTF. CDR3 nucleotides: TGTGCCAGCAGTGAAGCGTCCGGGGGAACGAGATATGGCTACACCTTC.

The chain employs TRBV3-1 (or the pseudogene TRBV3-2) and TRBJ2-1, with D perhaps given as TRBD1 or TRBD2 (5 bases each). This CDR3 spans 12 amino acids. The V gene lost 0 bases and the J gene lost 12 bases, with 9 bases spanning the gap. The germline V gene has CDR1 LGHDT and CDR2 YNNKEL (reference sequence). The CDR3 sequence is CASSQEGRGQFF. DNA for the CDR3: TGTGCCAGCAGCCAAGAGGGACGAGGGCAGTTCTTC.

This clone was seen just once. This chain joins TRBV5-6 and TRBJ2-1; no definite D call. Germline V gene sequence: CDR1 SGHDT, CDR2 YYEEEE. CDR3 size: 13 residues. Trimming removed 2 bases from V and 3 bases from J, with 6 bases in between. This chain's CDR3 is CASSLGLYNEQFF. The CDR3, as DNA: TGTGCCAGCAGCTTAGGTCTCTACAATGAGCAGTTCTTC.

The chain joins TRBV18 to TRBJ1-5, with D hard to call. The ends were cut back, 5 bases at V and 1 base at J, with 12 bases in the middle. The CDR3 covers 15 residues. Germline V gene data show CDR1 as KGHSH and CDR2 as LQKENI. CDR3 loop: CASSIEVGSNQPQHF. DNA of the CDR3: TGTGCCAGCTCAATAGAGGTTGGGAGCAATCAGCCCCAGCATTTT.

The chain couples TRBV30 to TRBJ2-3; D remains ambiguous. Germline V gene sequence: CDR1 GTSNPN, CDR2 SVGIG (reference sequence). With 3 bases removed from V and 1 base from J, the gap between germline ends came to 8 bases. The CDR3 is 13 amino acids. CDR3 sequence reads: CAWRGFGTDTQYF. CDR3 sequence (DNA): TGTGCCTGGAGGGGGTTCGGCACAGATACGCAGTATTTT.

The chain has TRBV30 and TRBJ1-2; a weak D match, TRBD1 (5 bases). The CDR3 runs 14 residues. Germline-derived CDR1 and CDR2 are GTSNPN and SVGIG (reference sequence). Deletions cut 5 bases from V and 5 bases from J, with 18 bases between. In DNA, the CDR3 is TGTGCCTGGTATACGGGACGGACAAGATATGGCTACACCTTC. As protein: CAWYTGRTRYGYTF.

This chain uses TRBV19 with TRBJ2-1; possible D gene TRBD2, 6 bases. CDR3 length: 13 amino acids. With 10 bases removed from V and 0 bases from J, the gap between germline ends came to 10 bases. The germline V gene has CDR1 LNHDA and CDR2 SQIVND (reference sequence). The CDR3 DNA sequence: TGTGCCACCACGGGGGACTCCTACAATGAGCAGTTCTTC. Translation: CATTGDSYNEQFF. The full variable domain, rest sourced from reference TRBV19 and TRBJ2-1, is DGGITQSPKYLFRKEGQNVTLSCEQNLNHDAMYWYRQDPGQGLRLIYYSQIVNDFQKGDIAEGYSVSREKKESFPLTVTSAQKNPTAFYLCATTGDSYNEQFFGPGTRLTVL.

This chain uses TRBV19 with TRBJ2-2; D might be TRBD1 (6 bases). CDR3 length: 17 residues. CDR1 LNHDA and CDR2 SQIVND come from the germline V gene (reference sequence). With 6 bases removed from V and 0 bases from J, the gap between germline ends came to 17 bases. CDR3: CASRGPPGASNTGELFF. CDR3 bases: TGTGCCAGTAGAGGCCCCCCAGGGGCGTCGAACACCGGGGAGCTGTTTTTT.

V and J are TRBV14 and TRBJ2-2; D unresolved. CDR1 is SGHDN and CDR2 is FVKESK in the germline V gene. V shed 5 bases and J shed 3 bases, with 10 bases lying between them. The CDR3 is 14 residues long. CDR3 DNA sequence: TGTGCCAGCAGCAAGCAAGGGTACACCGGGGAGCTGTTTTTT. It is translated as CASSKQGYTGELFF. Combining the CDR3 with reference TRBV14 and TRBJ2-2 gives the whole variable domain EAGVTQFPSHSVIEKGQTVTLRCDPISGHDNLYWYRRVMGKEIKFLLHFVKESKQDESGMPNNRFLAERTGGTYSTLKVQPAELEDSGVYFCASSKQGYTGELFFGEGSRLTVL.

The chain carries TRBV14 and TRBJ2-5; the D is unclear. The germline V gene encodes CDR1 SGHDN and CDR2 FVKESK. The V end lost 4 bases, the J end lost 2 bases, and 8 bases lay between the germline ends. CDR3 length: 13 amino acids. For the CDR3, the DNA is TGTGCCAGCAGCCTACTTGGGCAAGAGACCCAGTACTTC. Its protein is CASSLLGQETQYF.

The V gene is TRBV18, the J gene TRBJ2-3; TRBD1 is a possible D gene (6 bases). Trimming removed 3 bases at V and 0 bases at J, with 7 bases between. This CDR3 is 14 amino acids long. Germline V gene data show CDR1 as KGHSH and CDR2 as LQKENI. Written as DNA, the CDR3 is TGTGCCAGCTCACCGGGACATAGCACAGATACGCAGTATTTT. Translated, it gives CASSPGHSTDTQYF.

The chain links TRBV6-5 to TRBJ1-6; tentative D call: TRBD1 (6 bases). CDR3 length: 15 amino acids. Germline V lookup: CDR1 MNHEY, CDR2 SVGAGI. V dropped 6 bases and J dropped 9 bases, with 18 bases sitting between them. The CDR3 loop is CASSPLGGLGSPLHF. DNA of the CDR3: TGTGCCAGCAGCCCCCTTGGGGGGCTCGGTTCACCCCTCCACTTT.

This rearrangement joins TRBV9 to TRBJ1-2; 10 nucleotides align to TRBD1. Trimming removed 6 bases from V and 8 bases from J; junction bases left unmatched: 13. Germline V gives CDR1 SGDLS, CDR2 YYNGEE. CDR3 length: 15 residues. CDR3 nucleotides: TGTGCCAGCACCCGTCCCGGGACAGGGGCGGAGGGCTACACCTTC. Amino acids: CASTRPGTGAEGYTF. The full variable domain, rest sourced from reference TRBV9 and TRBJ1-2, is DSGVTQTPKHLITATGQRVTLRCSPRSGDLSVYWYQQSLDQGLQFLIQYYNGEERAKGNILERFSAQQFPDLHSELNLSSLELGDSALYFCASTRPGTGAEGYTFGSGTRLTVV.

This sequence joins TRBV28 and TRBJ2-3; tentative D call: TRBD1 (5 bases). V gave up 5 bases and J gave up 2 bases, with 17 bases separating them. CDR3 length: 16 amino acids. Germline CDR1 and CDR2: MDHEN and SYDVKM. The CDR3 reads CASSLTGELFTDTQYF. The CDR3 DNA follows: TGTGCCAGCAGTCTTACAGGAGAACTTTTCACAGATACGCAGTATTTT.